The 17 T cell receptor beta chains in this list originate from one sample, sequenced in a study of CD8 T cells in Susac syndrome. A quantity of about 0.5 to 1 ug RNA underwent reverse transcription using random hexamers. TCRdb re-called the immunoSEQ multiplex PCR reads through MiXCR, storing one row per CDR3 protein. The sample shows about 200,000 distinct CDR3 sequences, approximately 95% of them seen only once. Sequenced input: CD4+ T cells from PBMCs. These TCRs come from a human donor with multiple sclerosis.

The V gene is TRBV30, the J gene TRBJ1-1; D possibly corresponds to TRBD1 (6 bases). V was trimmed by 8 bases and J by 0 bases, leaving 13 bases between them. The CDR3 has 13 residues. Germline-derived CDR1 and CDR2 are GTSNPN and SVGIG (reference sequence). CDR3 DNA sequence: TGTGCCCGGGGGGGGGCGATGAACACTGAAGCTTTCTTT. Translation: CARGGAMNTEAFF.

This chain links TRBV5-1 with TRBJ1-6, with D perhaps TRBD1 (5 bases). The CDR3 spans 13 residues. The V end lost 4 bases, the J end lost 5 bases, and 7 bases lay between the germline ends. Germline V gene data show CDR1 as SGHRS and CDR2 as YFSETQ. The CDR3 is CASSGGDNSPLHF. The CDR3, as DNA: TGCGCCAGCAGCGGAGGGGATAATTCACCCCTCCACTTT.

V is TRBV3-1 and J is TRBJ2-3; perhaps TRBD2 as D (6 bases). The CDR3 covers 16 residues. The V gene's germline CDR1 is LGHDT and CDR2 YNNKEL (reference sequence). V lost 4 bases and J lost 2, with 16 bases in between. The CDR3 region is CASSRGGRGATDTQYF. The CDR3 DNA reads TGTGCCAGCAGCCGCGGAGGGCGGGGAGCCACAGATACGCAGTATTTT.

V gene TRBV30 combines with J gene TRBJ2-1; D is undetermined. Germline CDR1 GTSNPN, CDR2 SVGIG (reference sequence). V was shortened by 2 bases and J by 7 bases, with 9 bases between the two germline ends. The CDR3 totals 12 residues. DNA of the CDR3: TGTGCCTGGAGTAGGGCCAGGAATGAGCAGTTCTTC. Its protein is CAWSRARNEQFF.

This sequence joins TRBV20-1 and TRBJ2-5, with TRBD2 matching over 12 bases. The V segment lost 1 base and the J segment 7 bases; nucleotides outside the gene matches: 7. This CDR3 comprises 15 residues. In germline, CDR1 is DFQATT, CDR2 SNEGSKA (reference sequence). Written as DNA, the CDR3 is TGCAGTGCTAGAGGGACTAGCGGGGAACACGGGACCCAGTACTTC. Residues: CSARGTSGEHGTQYF.

The chain couples TRBV7-3 to TRBJ1-1; the D gene is possibly TRBD1 (6 bases). The CDR3 runs to 15 residues. The V end lost 0 bases, the J end lost 9 bases, and 17 bases lay between the germline ends. Germline assignment: CDR1 SGHTA and CDR2 FQGTGA. CDR3 in amino acids: CASSLTEQGNNKAFF. DNA for the CDR3: TGTGCCAGCAGCTTAACGGAGCAGGGGAATAATAAAGCTTTCTTT. Looking up the rest from reference TRBV7-3 and TRBJ1-1 gives the full variable domain: GAGVSQTPSNKVTEKGKYVELRCDPISGHTALYWYRQSLGQGPEFLIYFQGTGAADDSGLPNDRFFAVRPEGSVSTLKIQRTERGDSAVYLCASSLTEQGNNKAFFGQGTRLTVV.

The rearrangement joins TRBV30 to TRBJ2-1; 10 bases match TRBD2. Germline V gene data show CDR1 as GTSNPN and CDR2 as SVGIG (reference sequence). J gave up 8 bases and V 0 bases, and 10 bases lay outside the gene matches. The CDR3 runs 16 residues. The CDR3 region has the DNA TGTGCCTGGAGTGTACTGGCTAGCGGGGGTGTATATGAGCAGTTCTTC. The encoded protein is CAWSVLASGGVYEQFF.

The J gene is TRBJ1-1, the V gene TRBV5-1, with a weak D call TRBD1 (5 bases). This CDR3 has 14 residues. V lost 3 bases, J lost 2 bases, and 11 bases lay in between. The V gene's germline CDR1 is SGHRS and CDR2 YFSETQ. CDR3 residues: CASSSTGTNTEAFF. DNA for the CDR3: TGCGCCAGCAGCTCCACCGGGACTAACACTGAAGCTTTCTTT.

The V and J genes are TRBV11-2 and TRBJ2-2; 9 nucleotides line up with TRBD2. Unmatched junction bases numbered 5, after V lost 1 base and J lost 5 bases. This CDR3 region has 16 residues. The germline V gene has CDR1 SGHAT and CDR2 FQNNGV. Here the CDR3 DNA reads TGTGCCAGCAGCTTAGTAGCGGGGGCGGGGACCGGGGAGCTGTTTTTT. This encodes CASSLVAGAGTGELFF.

V usage is TRBV5-6 and J usage is TRBJ2-7, with a tentative D call TRBD2 (5 bases). V was shortened by 1 base and J by 7 bases, with 15 bases between the two germline ends. This CDR3 is built from 14 residues. Per the germline V gene, CDR1 is SGHDT and CDR2 is YYEEEE. CDR3 protein: CASSLSSTLREQYF. The CDR3 coding sequence is TGTGCCAGCAGCTTGTCTAGCACCCTCAGGGAGCAGTACTTC.

This chain uses TRBV30 with TRBJ2-1, with 9 bases identical to TRBD1. The CDR3 is made up of 12 amino acids. CDR1 is GTSNPN and CDR2 is SVGIG in the germline V gene (reference sequence). The V and J ends lost 1 base and 15 bases, in that order; junction bases with no gene match: 7. Here the CDR3 DNA reads TGTGCCTGGAGTGCCACAGGGGGCAGGCGGTTCTTC. Translated: CAWSATGGRRFF.

The chain links TRBV30 to TRBJ1-2, with a weak D call TRBD1 (6 bases). Germline loops: CDR1 GTSNPN, CDR2 SVGIG (reference sequence). Trimming took 5 bases from V and 9 from J, leaving 16 bases between them. This CDR3 comprises 12 residues. CDR3 loop: CAWQGTRFSYTF. The CDR3 nucleotides read TGTGCCTGGCAAGGGACACGATTCAGCTACACCTTC.

This rearrangement joins TRBV20-1 to TRBJ1-2; a weak D match, TRBD1 (6 bases). V lost 0 bases and J 4 bases, leaving 12 bases between the germline ends. The CDR3 spans 14 residues. The germline V gene has CDR1 DFQATT and CDR2 SNEGSKA (reference sequence). This CDR3 is CSAREWNRVYGYTF. CDR3 bases: TGCAGTGCTAGAGAGTGGAACAGGGTCTATGGCTACACCTTC.

This chain joins TRBV29-1 and TRBJ1-5; D perhaps matches TRBD1 (6 bases). Trimming stripped 7 bases from V and 3 bases from J, with 13 bases between. This CDR3 contains 13 residues. CDR1 SQVTM and CDR2 ANQGSEA come from the germline V gene. This CDR3 reads CSAGQGINQPQHF. The CDR3 nucleotides are TGCAGCGCCGGTCAGGGGATCAATCAGCCCCAGCATTTT.

The V call is TRBV19, the J call TRBJ2-7, with D possibly matching TRBD1 (7 bases). Germline assignment: CDR1 LNHDA and CDR2 SQIVND (reference sequence). The CDR3 consists of 15 residues. Trimming removed 3 bases at V and 3 bases at J, with 15 bases between. The CDR3 protein is CASSITAGGLYEQYF. The CDR3 DNA follows: TGTGCCAGTAGTATTACGGCAGGGGGACTCTACGAGCAGTACTTC.

V gene TRBV29-1 combines with J gene TRBJ2-7; D is possibly TRBD1 or TRBD2 (5 bases each). The CDR3 is made up of 11 amino acids. The germline V gene encodes CDR1 SQVTM and CDR2 ANQGSEA. Trimming removed 4 bases from V and 6 bases from J, with 10 bases in between. The CDR3 is CSVGGFGEQYF. The CDR3 nucleotides are TGCAGCGTTGGGGGGTTCGGCGAGCAGTACTTC.

This chain joins TRBV5-6 and TRBJ2-3; 9 bases line up with TRBD2. The length of the CDR3 is 18 residues. CDR1 and CDR2 (germline): SGHDT, YYEEEE. The V gene end was trimmed by 4 bases and the J gene end by 2 bases; junction bases not matched to a gene: 14. CDR3 nucleotides: TGTGCCAGCAGCGGCCCCCTGGGTTTAGCGGGGGACACAGATACGCAGTATTTT. Translated, it gives CASSGPLGLAGDTDTQYF.